The rows below give T cell receptor beta chains drawn from one sample of a study of T-cell reconstitution after alpha-beta-depleted transplantation in children. MiXCR, applied by TCRdb to the PCR reads, yields one record per CDR3 protein. The data hold about 300,000 distinct CDR3 sequences, with around a tenth observed a single time. The sequences come from PBMCs, collected before TCRalphabeta/CD19-depleted stem cell transplant. The receptors come from a boy under two years old with acute myeloid leukemia, due to receive a stem cell transplant. Both conserved end residues are part of each CDR3. A D gene is named only where the DNA matches it firmly. Clone size appears in some rows only: once, few, many, or a class for an expanded clone.

V,size,J,D,DNA,CDR3
TRBV6-2/TRBV6-3,many,TRBJ2-7,.,TGTGCCAGCAGTTACCGGCAGGGTCCCTACGAGCAGTACTTC,CASSYRQGPYEQYF
TRBV6-5,many,TRBJ1-1,TRBD1,TGTGCCAGCGTTCAGGGGGCGGCGAACACTGAAGCTTTCTTT,CASVQGAANTEAFF
TRBV28,.,TRBJ2-7,.,TGTGCCAGCAGTTACCGGACTGTCAGCTACGAGCAGTACTTC,CASSYRTVSYEQYF
TRBV7-9,many,TRBJ2-2,.,TGTGCCATCCGAGAGCTAGAGGAGCTGTTTTTT,CAIRELEELFF
TRBV20-1,many,TRBJ2-3,.,TGCAGTGCTTACAGGGGTAGCGGGGAGGGGGCAGATACGCAGTATTTT,CSAYRGSGEGADTQYF
TRBV12-3/TRBV12-4,many,TRBJ2-1,TRBD2,TGTGCCAGCAGTTTAGGTGGGAGGGCCACCTACAATGAGCAGTTCTTC,CASSLGGRATYNEQFF
TRBV28,many,TRBJ2-1,TRBD1,TGTGCCAGCAGTGGATTACAGGGGACCCTGTACAATGAGCAGTTCTTC,CASSGLQGTLYNEQFF
TRBV20-1,.,TRBJ2-1,.,TGCTGTGCTAGAGATCAAGTATGGGCGGGGCTCTACAATGAGCAGTTCTTC,CCARDQVWAGLYNEQFF
TRBV2,many,TRBJ2-3,.,TGTGCCAGATACCGACAGGAGCCCACAGATACGCAGTATTTT,CARYRQEPTDTQYF
TRBV7-2,few,TRBJ2-1,TRBD2,TGTGCCAGCAGCTCTAGCGGGGTTTCCTCCTACAATGAGCAGTTCTTC,CASSSSGVSSYNEQFF
TRBV6-1,many,TRBJ2-7,TRBD1,TGTGCCAGCAGTCGGGACAGGGATGCCTACGAGCAGTACTTC,CASSRDRDAYEQYF
TRBV18,once,TRBJ1-5,.,TGTGCCAGCTCACCCTACGTAGGTAATAACAATCAGCCCCAGCATTTT,CASSPYVGNNNQPQHF
TRBV5-1,.,TRBJ2-7,.,TGCGCCAGCAGCTTGGCCCCGGACGAGCAGTACTTC,CASSLAPDEQYF
TRBV28,many,TRBJ2-7,TRBD2,TGTGCCAGCAGTCCTGGGACTAGCGGGCTGATCGGCGAGCAGTACTTC,CASSPGTSGLIGEQYF
TRBV12-3/TRBV12-4,many,TRBJ2-5,TRBD2,TGTGCCAGCAGTTTAGGGAGCGGGAGGAGAGAGACCCAGTACTTC,CASSLGSGRRETQYF
TRBV3-1,many,TRBJ1-1,TRBD1,TGTGCCAGCAGACAGGGGGCGGGGAACACTGAAGCTTTCTTT,CASRQGAGNTEAFF
TRBV12-3/TRBV12-4,many,TRBJ1-4,TRBD1,TGTGCCAGCAGTTTGGGGGACAGGGGGTCTGAAAAACTGTTTTTT,CASSLGDRGSEKLFF
TRBV12-3/TRBV12-4,many,TRBJ2-5,.,TGTGCCAGCAGGGGACAACCAGAGACCCAGTACTTC,CASRGQPETQYF
TRBV20-1,many,TRBJ1-5,TRBD1,TGCAGTGCTAGAGAGGACAGGGTCAATCAGCCCCAGCATTTT,CSAREDRVNQPQHF
TRBV11-2,many,TRBJ2-1,.,TGTGCCAGCAGCTTAGATCGGGACCGTCGGTTCTTC,CASSLDRDRRFF
TRBV6-1,many,TRBJ2-1,TRBD2,TGTGCCAGCAGTCTAGCGGTCTACAATGAGCAGTTCTTC,CASSLAVYNEQFF
TRBV5-1,many,TRBJ2-1,.,TGCGCCAGCAGCTTTCCGGAGTCTTACAATGAGCAGTTCTTC,CASSFPESYNEQFF
TRBV29-1,many,TRBJ1-1,.,TGCAGCGTTGAAGAGTCGGAAGCTTTCTTT,CSVEESEAFF
TRBV20-1,many,TRBJ2-7,TRBD2,TGCAGTGCTAGTCGTCTAGCGGGAGGTCACGAGCAGTACTTC,CSASRLAGGHEQYF
TRBV4-2,many,TRBJ2-2,TRBD1,TGTGCCAGCAGCCAATTAGGACAGGGTCGCACCGGGGAGCTGTTTTTT,CASSQLGQGRTGELFF
TRBV28,many,TRBJ1-1,.,TGTGCCAGCAGTTTATCGGGGTCCACTGAAGCTTTCTTT,CASSLSGSTEAFF
TRBV28,many,TRBJ2-7,.,TGTGCCAGCAGTTCCAAAGGGAGAGAGGACGAGCAGTACTTC,CASSSKGREDEQYF
TRBV25-1,many,TRBJ2-1,.,TGTGCCAGCAGTCCCGGGACGCACAATGAGCAGTTCTTC,CASSPGTHNEQFF
TRBV4-3,few,TRBJ2-4,.,TGCGCCAGCAGCCACGGGGCGAAAGTCAAAAACATTCAGTACTTC,CASSHGAKVKNIQYF
TRBV24-1,many,TRBJ2-5,.,TGTGCCACCAGTGATACCCCCAAAGAGACCCAGTACTTC,CATSDTPKETQYF
TRBV2,few,TRBJ2-2,TRBD2,TGTGCCAGCAGACTAGCGGGAGGTCGCACCGGGGAGCTGTTTTTT,CASRLAGGRTGELFF
TRBV27,many,TRBJ2-1,.,TGTGCCAGCAGCCTTGGCAACCTCAATGAGCAGTTCTTC,CASSLGNLNEQFF
TRBV29-1,many,TRBJ2-1,.,TGCAGCGGTGTTAGGGAAGGGGCCTACAATGAGCAGTTCTTC,CSGVREGAYNEQFF
TRBV7-8,many,TRBJ2-7,.,TGTGCCAGCAGCTTCCGGGTCTCGAGCTCCTACGAGCAGTACTTC,CASSFRVSSSYEQYF
TRBV27,many,TRBJ1-6,TRBD1,TGTGCCAGCACATGGACAGGGGCAGCTTCACCCCTCCACTTT,CASTWTGAASPLHF
TRBV12-3/TRBV12-4,many,TRBJ1-1,.,TGTGCCAGCAGTTTAGGGTGGGGAGGGGGGATTTTGAACACTGAAGCTTTCTTT,CASSLGWGGGILNTEAFF
TRBV3-1,many,TRBJ2-5,TRBD1,TGTGCCAGCAGCCAACGCACAGGGGGCAGGAAGACCCAGTACTTC,CASSQRTGGRKTQYF
TRBV6-2/TRBV6-3,.,TRBJ2-7,.,TGTGCCACCCGGACACCCGTCTACGAGCAGTACTTC,CATRTPVYEQYF
TRBV12-3/TRBV12-4,many,TRBJ2-3,.,TGTGCCAGCAGTTTAAAGGCAGGGCCCTCACCAGATACGCAGTATTTT,CASSLKAGPSPDTQYF
TRBV12-3/TRBV12-4,.,TRBJ2-6,TRBD1,TGTGCCATCAGTTTAGAGTTTGGGCAGGGGGACTCTGGGGCCAACGTCCTGACTTTC,CAISLEFGQGDSGANVLTF
TRBV20-1,many,TRBJ1-4,.,TGCAGTGCTAGTCCCCAGGTTCTTAATGAAAAACTGTTTTTT,CSASPQVLNEKLFF
TRBV4-3,few,TRBJ2-2,.,TGCGCCAGCAGCCAGGATCTCGGGGAGCTGTTTTTT,CASSQDLGELFF
TRBV7-2,few,TRBJ2-7,TRBD1,TGTGCCAGCAGCCAAGGGGACAGGGCTTCCTACGAGCAGTACTTC,CASSQGDRASYEQYF
TRBV5-1,.,TRBJ1-1,.,TGCGCCAGCAGCTTGGGACAAACCTCAGAAGCTTTCTTT,CASSLGQTSEAFF
TRBV27,.,TRBJ2-1,TRBD2,TGTGCCAGCTTAGCGGGAGGGCCGGAGTATGAGCAGTTCTTC,CASLAGGPEYEQFF
TRBV5-1,many,TRBJ1-1,.,TGCGCCAGCAGCTTGATACGGGGGATGAACACTGAAGCTTTCTTT,CASSLIRGMNTEAFF
TRBV6-2/TRBV6-3,.,TRBJ2-2,TRBD2,TGTGCCAGCAGTTACTTTCCATTAAGGCTAGCGGGAGGTCCGAGGTCTGGGGAGCTGTTTTTT,CASSYFPLRLAGGPRSGELFF
TRBV12-3/TRBV12-4,many,TRBJ1-1,.,TGTGCCAGCAGAGTCCAGGGCACTGAAGCTTTCTTT,CASRVQGTEAFF
TRBV5-1,many,TRBJ2-5,TRBD2,TGCGCCAGCAGCTTGGATCTAGCGGGGGGGCATGAGACCCAGTACTTC,CASSLDLAGGHETQYF